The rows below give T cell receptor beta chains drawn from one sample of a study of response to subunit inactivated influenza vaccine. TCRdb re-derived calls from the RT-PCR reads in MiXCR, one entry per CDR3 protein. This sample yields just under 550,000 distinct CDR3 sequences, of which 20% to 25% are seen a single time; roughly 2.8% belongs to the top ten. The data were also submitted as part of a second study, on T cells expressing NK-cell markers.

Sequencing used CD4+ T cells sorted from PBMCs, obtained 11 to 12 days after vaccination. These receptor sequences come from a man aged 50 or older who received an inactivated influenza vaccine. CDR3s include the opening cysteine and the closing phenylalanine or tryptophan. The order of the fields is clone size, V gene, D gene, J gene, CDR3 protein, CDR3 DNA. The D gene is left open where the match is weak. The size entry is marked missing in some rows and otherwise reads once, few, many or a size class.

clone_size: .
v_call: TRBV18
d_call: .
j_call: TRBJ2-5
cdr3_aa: CASSPPDLTQYF
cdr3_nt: TGTGCCAGCTCACCACCAGATCTGACCCAGTACTTC

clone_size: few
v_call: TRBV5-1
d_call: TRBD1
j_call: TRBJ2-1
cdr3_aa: CASSVGQGASNEQFF
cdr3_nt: TGCGCCAGCAGCGTTGGACAGGGGGCATCTAATGAGCAGTTCTTC

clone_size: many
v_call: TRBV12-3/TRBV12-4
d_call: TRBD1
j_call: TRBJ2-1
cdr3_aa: CASSRNQGAGQFF
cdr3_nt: TGTGCCAGCAGCCGAAACCAGGGGGCGGGGCAGTTCTTC

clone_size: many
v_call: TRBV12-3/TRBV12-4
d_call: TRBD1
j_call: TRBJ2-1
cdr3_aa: CASSSTWDSSSYNEQFF
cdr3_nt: TGTGCCAGCAGTTCCACCTGGGACAGTAGCTCCTACAATGAGCAGTTCTTC

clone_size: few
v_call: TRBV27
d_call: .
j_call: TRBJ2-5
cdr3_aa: CASSLEGPGASSKPGAQYF
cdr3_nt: TGTGCCAGCAGTTTAGAGGGGCCAGGAGCTTCCTCCAAGCCCGGGGCCCAGTACTTC

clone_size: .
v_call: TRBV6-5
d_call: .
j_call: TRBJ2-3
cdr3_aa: CASSYSIGGTQYF
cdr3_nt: TGTGCCAGCAGTTACTCGATCGGGGGTACGCAGTATTTT

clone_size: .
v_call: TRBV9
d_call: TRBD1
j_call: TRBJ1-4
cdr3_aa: CASSVGGGSANEKLFF
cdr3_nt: TGTGCCAGCAGCGTAGGAGGGGGCTCGGCTAATGAAAAACTGTTTTTT

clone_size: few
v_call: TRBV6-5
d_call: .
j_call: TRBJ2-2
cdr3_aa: CASSSLLLPGELFF
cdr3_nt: TGTGCCAGCAGTTCGCTTCTGTTGCCCGGGGAGCTGTTTTTT

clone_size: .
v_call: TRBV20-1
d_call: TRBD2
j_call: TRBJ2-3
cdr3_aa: CSASPPSGRALTDTQYF
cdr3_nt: TGCAGTGCTAGCCCTCCTAGCGGGAGGGCCTTGACAGATACGCAGTATTTT

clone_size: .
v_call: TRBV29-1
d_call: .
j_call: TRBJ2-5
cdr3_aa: CSVVFVTGLQETQYF
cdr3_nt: TGCAGCGTTGTATTCGTAACAGGCTTACAAGAGACCCAGTACTTC

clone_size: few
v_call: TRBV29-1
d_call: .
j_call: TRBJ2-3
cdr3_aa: CSVATGLLDTDTQYF
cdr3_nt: TGCAGCGTCGCCACAGGTCTACTAGACACAGATACGCAGTATTTT

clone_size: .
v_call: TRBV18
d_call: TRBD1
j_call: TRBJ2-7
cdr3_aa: CASSPLGTVNYEQYF
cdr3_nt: TGTGCCAGCTCACCACTCGGGACAGTAAACTACGAGCAGTACTTC

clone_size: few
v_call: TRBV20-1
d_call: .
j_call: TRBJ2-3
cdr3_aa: CSARDQRGPTDTQYF
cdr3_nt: TGCAGTGCTAGAGATCAACGGGGGCCCACAGATACGCAGTATTTT

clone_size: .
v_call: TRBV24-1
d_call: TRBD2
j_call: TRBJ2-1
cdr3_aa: CATSDLSAGGRNEQFF
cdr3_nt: TGTGCCACCAGTGATTTATCAGCGGGAGGGCGCAATGAGCAGTTCTTC

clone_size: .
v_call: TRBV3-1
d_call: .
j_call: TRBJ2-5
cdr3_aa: CASSQGARTELRETQYF
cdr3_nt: TGTGCCAGCAGCCAAGGCGCCCGGACGGAACTGCGGGAGACCCAGTACTTC

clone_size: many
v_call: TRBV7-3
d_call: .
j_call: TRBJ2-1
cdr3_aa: CASSSALTREQFF
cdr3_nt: TGTGCCAGCAGCTCCGCCCTAACGAGAGAGCAGTTCTTC

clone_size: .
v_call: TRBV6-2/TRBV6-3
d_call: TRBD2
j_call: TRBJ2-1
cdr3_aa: CASSYSVGTSGPLNEQFF
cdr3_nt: TGTGCCAGCAGTTACTCGGTCGGGACTAGCGGGCCTCTCAATGAGCAGTTCTTC

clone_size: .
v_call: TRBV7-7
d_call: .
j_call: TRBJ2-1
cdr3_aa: CASTKGHGLNEQFF
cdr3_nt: TGTGCTAGCACCAAAGGCCACGGACTCAATGAGCAGTTCTTC

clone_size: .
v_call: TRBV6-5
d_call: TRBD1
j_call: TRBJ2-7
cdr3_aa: CASSYVASGDSFPYEQYF
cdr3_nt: TGTGCCAGCAGTTACGTAGCCTCCGGGGACAGTTTCCCCTACGAGCAGTACTTC

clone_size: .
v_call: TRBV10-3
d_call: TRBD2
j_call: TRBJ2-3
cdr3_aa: CAISESANSGTFTDTQYF
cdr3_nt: TGTGCCATCAGTGAGTCGGCGAATAGCGGGACCTTCACAGATACGCAGTATTTT

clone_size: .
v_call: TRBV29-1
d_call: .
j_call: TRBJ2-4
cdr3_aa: CSVETQVLAKNIQYF
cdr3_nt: TGCAGCGTCGAGACTCAGGTTCTAGCCAAAAACATTCAGTACTTC

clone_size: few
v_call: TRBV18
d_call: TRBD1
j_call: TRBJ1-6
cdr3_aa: CASSSRQGDNSPLHF
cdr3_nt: TGTGCCAGCTCATCCAGACAGGGGGATAATTCACCCCTCCACTTT

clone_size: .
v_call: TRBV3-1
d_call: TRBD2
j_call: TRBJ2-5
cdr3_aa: CASSQAPGTRVGTQYF
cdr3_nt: TGTGCCAGCAGCCAAGCTCCCGGGACTAGAGTGGGGACCCAGTACTTC

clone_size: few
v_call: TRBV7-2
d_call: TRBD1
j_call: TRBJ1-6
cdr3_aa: CASSLGTVHSPLHF
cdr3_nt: TGTGCCAGCAGCTTGGGGACAGTTCATTCACCCCTCCACTTT